This TCR beta chain originates from a study of blood T cell repertoires in COVID-19 (dated by TCRdb to the early 2020s). With regard to the full study: Samples covering the acute and convalescent phases of COVID-19 were provided by collaborators in the United States, Italy and Spain. The prospective study material was composed of cDNA or gDNA derived from T cells, B-cell-depleted T cells, or PBMCs. The dataset comprised deeply sampled blood TCRbeta repertoires from subjects exposed to, actively infected with, or recovered from COVID-19. The repertoires were made available in a free public database intended to serve as a resource for research on the immune response to SARS-CoV-2. The samples were drawn from two sources: the first 160 participants of the ongoing ImmuneRACE study, and 950 to 1,500 subjects contributed by 6 global collaborators. Nearly every sample came with metadata listing a de-identified subject ID, COVID-19 status, age in years and sex. Where available, HLA class I and class II types were taken from metadata supplied by the sample provider and were not determined by assay-based typing.

Regarding this clone: Its antigen target is currently unknown. Per-nucleotide qualities are absent, and no much larger clonotype sits a single base away.

What the work shows at the level of the full study, not this receptor alone: The quantity of clinical and demographic metadata differed by source and by participant and was supplied without curation.

Collaborating institutions collected whole blood in K2EDTA tubes following their own protocols. For TCRbeta analysis, collaborators shipped samples in one of three forms: frozen whole blood, isolated PBMCs, or DNA extracted from either of those sample types. TCRbeta CDR3 regions were amplified from genomic DNA using the immunoSEQ Assay, a bias-controlled multiplex PCR. Per the original workflow: The number of nucleated cells in each sample was estimated by amplification of reference gene primers within the assay. Sequence reads were collapsed and filtered to measure the absolute abundance of every unique TCRbeta CDR3 rearrangement. Productive Simpson clonality was computed per sample as the square root of Simpson's diversity index over productive rearrangements. TCRdb limited this immuneACCESS table to in-frame rearrangements with V and J called. A share of clones is missing; checked studies link under half to unresolved V genes, and the rest is unexplained. The V and J calls and the clone size are those of that table, but D and trimming were determined from the DNA. Across this sample there are 310,000 or so clones, with around 88% seen only once. The ten largest account for around 1.2% of the sample.

Reading from cysteine to phenylalanine, the CDR3 counts 15 amino acids. Left in the record is the CDR3 DNA by itself, 45 bases read in frame from the first base. Compared with germline, V lacks 8 bases and J lacks 7 bases; bases without a gene match: 11. The germline V gene (reference sequence) supplies CDR1 MNHEY and CDR2 SMNVEV. Sequencing was performed on peripheral blood. The receptor comes from a woman in her 50s with acute or convalescent COVID-19. The chain is made from TRBV27 and TRBJ1-5, with 10 middle bases fitting TRBD1. The encoded CDR3 is CASSLTGGALQPQHF. The DNA sequence is given as TGTGCCAGCTCCCTGACAGGGGGCGCATTACAGCCCCAGCATTTT.